The clone carrying this TCR beta chain was counted many times. Its cognate antigen is unknown. Via MiXCR, TCRdb re-called the 5' RACE reads, giving one row per CDR3 protein. The sample has roughly 250,000 distinct CDR3 sequences, 10% to 15% seen once. Germline lookup yields CDR1 SGHVS and CDR2 FQNEAQ. V lost 5 bases and J lost 9; bases outside the gene matches: 16. The CDR3 is 17 residues long. The entry originates in a study of T cells after yellow fever vaccination. Study-wide results and caveats: The CD4 compartment and the CD8 compartment contained a small share of clonotypes in common.

The starting material was CD4+ T cells sorted from PBMCs, obtained 45 days after the yellow fever booster vaccination. The chain employs TRBV7-8 and TRBJ2-1; TRBD2 matches at 10 bases. The receptor comes from a man in his thirties or forties who received the YFV17D yellow fever vaccine. CDR3 sequence: CASSTLPESSGRSEQFF. As DNA, the CDR3 is TGTGCCAGCAGCACCCTACCGGAGTCTAGCGGGAGAAGTGAGCAGTTCTTC.